This T cell receptor beta chain was observed in a study of blood T cell repertoires in COVID-19. At the level of the study: The samples span acute and convalescent COVID-19 from the United States, Italy and Spain. PBMCs, B-cell-depleted T cells, or T cells provided the cDNA or gDNA that made up the material.

As processed by the authors: Reference gene primers were amplified, and this amplification served to estimate nucleated cell counts. Repertoires were generated with immunoSEQ multiplex PCR, while TCRdb's copy carries only in-frame clones and drops some. V, J and clone size were drawn from that table, and D and trimming were deduced from the DNA. The sample records approximately 200,000 clones, 88% being singletons. Germline CDR1 is MNHEY and CDR2 is SMNVEV (reference sequence). Trimming cost V 3 bases and J 4 bases; bases outside gene matches: 3. This CDR3 comprises 15 residues. This clone showed up just once.

The sequenced sample consisted of peripheral blood. This clonotype was sampled from a woman in her twenties or thirties with acute or convalescent COVID-19. The chain has TRBV27 and TRBJ2-1; 10 bases align to TRBD2. The CDR3 region is CASSFSGRGYNEQFF. The CDR3 coding sequence is TGTGCCAGCAGTTTCAGCGGGAGGGGGTACAATGAGCAGTTCTTC.